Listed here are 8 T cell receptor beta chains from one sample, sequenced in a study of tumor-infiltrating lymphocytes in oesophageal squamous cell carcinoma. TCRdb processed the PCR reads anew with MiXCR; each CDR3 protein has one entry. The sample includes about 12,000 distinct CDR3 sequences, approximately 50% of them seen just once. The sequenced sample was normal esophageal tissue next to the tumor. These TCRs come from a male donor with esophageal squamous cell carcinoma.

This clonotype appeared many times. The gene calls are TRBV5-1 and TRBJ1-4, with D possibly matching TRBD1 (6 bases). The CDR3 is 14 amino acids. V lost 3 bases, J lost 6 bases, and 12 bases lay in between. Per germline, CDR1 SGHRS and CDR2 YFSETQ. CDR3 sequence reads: CASSWTVTDEKLFF. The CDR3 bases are TGCGCCAGCAGCTGGACAGTAACCGATGAAAAACTGTTTTTT.

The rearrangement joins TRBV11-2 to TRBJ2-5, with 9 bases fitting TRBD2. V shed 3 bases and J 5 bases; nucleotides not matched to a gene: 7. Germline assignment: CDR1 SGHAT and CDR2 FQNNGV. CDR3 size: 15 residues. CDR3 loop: CASSLDSGSAETQYF. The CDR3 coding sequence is TGTGCCAGCAGCTTGGATAGCGGGAGTGCTGAGACCCAGTACTTC. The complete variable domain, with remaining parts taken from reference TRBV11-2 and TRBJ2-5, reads EAGVAQSPRYKIIEKRQSVAFWCNPISGHATLYWYQQILGQGPKLLIQFQNNGVVDDSQLPKDRFSAERLKGVDSTLKIQPAKLEDSAVYLCASSLDSGSAETQYFGPGTRLLVL.

The CDR3 protein is CAISSGTQQETQYF. The CDR3 region has the DNA TGTGCCATCAGTTCCGGGACTCAGCAAGAGACCCAGTACTTC. The chain employs TRBV10-3 and TRBJ2-5, with a weak D call TRBD2 (6 bases). From germline, CDR1 is ENHRY and CDR2 SYGVKD. Trimming took 5 bases from V and 2 from J, leaving 12 bases between them. This CDR3 contains 14 residues.

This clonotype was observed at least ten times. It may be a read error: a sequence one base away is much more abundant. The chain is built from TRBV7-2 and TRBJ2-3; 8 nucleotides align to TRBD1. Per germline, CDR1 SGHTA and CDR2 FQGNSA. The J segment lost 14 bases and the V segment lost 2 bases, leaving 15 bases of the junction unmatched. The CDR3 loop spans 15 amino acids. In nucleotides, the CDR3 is TGTGCCAGCAGCTTATTACAGGGGGGTACCGGGGAGCTGTATTTT. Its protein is CASSLLQGGTGELYF.

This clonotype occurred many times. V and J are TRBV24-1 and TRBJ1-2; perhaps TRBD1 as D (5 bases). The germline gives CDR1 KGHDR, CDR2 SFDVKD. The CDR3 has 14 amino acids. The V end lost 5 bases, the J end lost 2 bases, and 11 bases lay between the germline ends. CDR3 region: CATSAGGTNYGYTF. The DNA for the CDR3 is TGTGCCACCAGTGCCGGAGGGACCAACTATGGCTACACCTTC.

The CDR3 DNA sequence: TGTGCCAGCAGCTTAGCTGGGACTCTAAATGAGCAGTTCTTC. The encoded protein is CASSLAGTLNEQFF. The genes are TRBV7-2 and TRBJ2-1; D is perhaps TRBD2 (6 bases). Trimming removed 0 bases from V and 7 bases from J, with 10 bases in between. The CDR3 has 14 amino acids. CDR1 SGHTA and CDR2 FQGNSA come from the germline V gene.

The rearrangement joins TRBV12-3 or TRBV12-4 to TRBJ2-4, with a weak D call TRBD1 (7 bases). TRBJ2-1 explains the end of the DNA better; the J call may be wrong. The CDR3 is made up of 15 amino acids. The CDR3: CASRTDRDFNNEQFF. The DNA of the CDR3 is TGTGCCAGCAGAACCGACAGGGACTTTAACAATGAGCAGTTCTTC.

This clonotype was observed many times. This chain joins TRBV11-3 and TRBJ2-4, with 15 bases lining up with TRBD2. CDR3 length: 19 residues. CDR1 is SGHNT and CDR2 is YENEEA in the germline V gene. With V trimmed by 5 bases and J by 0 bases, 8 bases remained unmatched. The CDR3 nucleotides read TGTGCCAGCAGCACTACCGGGACTAGCGGGGGGCTAGCCAAAAACATTCAGTACTTC. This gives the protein CASSTTGTSGGLAKNIQYF.